This TCR beta chain stems from a study of blood T cell repertoires in COVID-19 (TCRdb year 2020). Broadly, across the study: The collaborator samples originated in the United States, Italy and Spain and spanned the acute and convalescent phases of COVID-19. The prospective study material was composed of cDNA or gDNA derived from T cells, B-cell-depleted T cells, or PBMCs. Subjects who had been exposed to COVID-19, were actively infected with it, or had recovered from it provided the deeply sampled blood TCRbeta repertoires that made up the dataset. The repertoires were released in a freely available public database intended as a resource for research on the immune response to SARS-CoV-2. Samples were obtained from the ongoing ImmuneRACE study (first 160 participants) and from over a thousand subjects provided by 6 global collaborators. Sample metadata almost always included a de-identified subject ID, COVID-19 status, age in years and sex. HLA class I and class II types, where available, came from metadata supplied by the sample provider rather than from assay-based typing.

Points the paper makes about the study in general: How much clinical and demographic metadata was included differed by source and by participant, and the metadata was provided uncurated.

TCRbeta CDR3 regions were amplified from genomic DNA by means of the immunoSEQ Assay, a bias-controlled multiplex PCR. The paper's data handling went like this. The number of nucleated cells in each sample was estimated from the amplification of reference gene primers within the assay. To quantify the absolute abundance of each unique TCRbeta CDR3 rearrangement, sequence reads were collapsed and filtered. For each sample, productive Simpson clonality was calculated by taking the square root of Simpson's diversity index across productive rearrangements. The immuneACCESS repertoire file appears here via TCRdb, limited to in-frame rearrangements. These files lack a portion of the clones; in checked studies, under half of the deficit traces to unresolved V genes, and the cause of the others is not known. That table furnishes V, J and clone size, whereas the DNA furnished D and trimming. The sample data list about 150,000 clones, and 79% of these were observed just once. The ten top clones hold around 8.7% of the sample.

A note on this clone: Its antigen remains undetermined. No quality values exist for individual bases; no much larger clone is one base distant.

The germline V gene (reference sequence) sets CDR1 to LNHDA and CDR2 to SQIVND. Relative to germline, V is missing 5 bases and J is missing 3 bases, with 6 bases of the junction outside any gene match. The CDR3 contains 17 residues, cysteine and phenylalanine counted. The DNA shown is the 51-base CDR3, in frame from base 1. Each collaborating institution followed its own protocols to collect whole blood in K2EDTA tubes. For TCRbeta analysis, collaborator samples were shipped as frozen whole blood, as isolated PBMCs, or as DNA extracted from either sample type. The sequence is built from TRBV19 and TRBJ2-1; 14 bases in the junction line up with TRBD2. Material: peripheral blood. The TCR originated in a man aged 45 to 65 with active or convalescent COVID-19. The CDR3 protein: CASSAGLAGAIYNEQFF. In nucleotide form, the sequence is TGTGCCAGTAGTGCGGGACTAGCGGGAGCTATCTACAATGAGCAGTTCTTC.